This paragraph covers one T cell receptor (beta chain) sequence. V lost 4 bases and J lost 6, with 11 bases in between. Germline V gene lookup returns CDR1 MNHEY and CDR2 SMNVEV (reference sequence). The CDR3 runs to 13 residues. Under the authors' procedure: Counts of nucleated cells, estimated from reference gene primer amplification, were obtained. Sequenced by immunoSEQ multiplex PCR; TCRdb stores in-frame clones only, minus some. The DNA was the basis for D and trimming; V, J and clone size are from that table. Of under 350,000 clones in the sample, 85% were seen once. The sample is drawn from a study of blood T cell repertoires in COVID-19. Study overall: Some COVID-19 samples were acute and others convalescent; all came from the United States, Italy and Spain. T cells, B-cell-depleted T cells, or PBMCs provided the cDNA or gDNA that served as material.

V usage is TRBV27 and J usage is TRBJ2-3; D perhaps matches TRBD1 (6 bases). This receptor was identified in a human donor in a cohort sampled during active COVID-19. What was sequenced was peripheral blood. The chain's CDR3 is CASSSGVGDTQYF. As DNA, the CDR3 is TGTGCCAGCAGTTCAGGGGTCGGGGATACGCAGTATTTT.